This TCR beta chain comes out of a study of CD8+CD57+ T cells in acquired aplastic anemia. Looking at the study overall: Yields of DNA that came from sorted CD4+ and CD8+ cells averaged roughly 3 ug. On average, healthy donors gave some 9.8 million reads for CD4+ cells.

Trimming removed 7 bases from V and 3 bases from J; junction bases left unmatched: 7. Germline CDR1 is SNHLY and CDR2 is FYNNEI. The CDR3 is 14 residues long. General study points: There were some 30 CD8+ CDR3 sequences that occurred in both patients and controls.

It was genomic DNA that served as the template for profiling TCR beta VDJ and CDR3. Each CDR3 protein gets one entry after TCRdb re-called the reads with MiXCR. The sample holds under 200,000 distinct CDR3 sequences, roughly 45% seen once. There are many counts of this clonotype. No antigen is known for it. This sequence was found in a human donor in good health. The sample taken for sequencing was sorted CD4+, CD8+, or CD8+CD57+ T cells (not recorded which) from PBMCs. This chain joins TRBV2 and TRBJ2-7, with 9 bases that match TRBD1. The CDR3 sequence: CASNRDRVGYEQYF. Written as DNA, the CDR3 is TGTGCCAGCAACCGGGACAGGGTTGGCTACGAGCAGTACTTC.